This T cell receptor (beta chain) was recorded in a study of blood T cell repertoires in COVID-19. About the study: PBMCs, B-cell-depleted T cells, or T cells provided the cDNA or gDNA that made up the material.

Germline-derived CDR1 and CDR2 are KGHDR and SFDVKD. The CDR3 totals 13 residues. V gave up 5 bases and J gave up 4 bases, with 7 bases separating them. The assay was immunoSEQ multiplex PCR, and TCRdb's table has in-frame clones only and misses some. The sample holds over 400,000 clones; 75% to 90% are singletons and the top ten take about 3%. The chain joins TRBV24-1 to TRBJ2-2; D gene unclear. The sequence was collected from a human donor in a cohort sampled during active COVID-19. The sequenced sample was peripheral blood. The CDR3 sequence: CATSGGATGELFF. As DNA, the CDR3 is TGTGCCACCAGTGGAGGAGCCACCGGGGAGCTGTTTTTT.